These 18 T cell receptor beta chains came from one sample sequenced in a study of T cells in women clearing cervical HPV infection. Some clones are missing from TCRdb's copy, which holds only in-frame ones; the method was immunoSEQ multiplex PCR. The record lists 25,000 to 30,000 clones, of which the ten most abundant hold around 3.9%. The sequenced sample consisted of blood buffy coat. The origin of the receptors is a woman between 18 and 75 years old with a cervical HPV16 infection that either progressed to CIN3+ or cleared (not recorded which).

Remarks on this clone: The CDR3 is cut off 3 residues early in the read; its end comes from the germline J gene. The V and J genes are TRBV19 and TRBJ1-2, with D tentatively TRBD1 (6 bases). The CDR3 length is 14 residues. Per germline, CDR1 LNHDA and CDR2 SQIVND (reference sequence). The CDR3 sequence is CASSGRPGGIGYTF. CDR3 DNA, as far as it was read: TGTGCCAGTAGTGGCCGACCGGGGGGCATCGGC.

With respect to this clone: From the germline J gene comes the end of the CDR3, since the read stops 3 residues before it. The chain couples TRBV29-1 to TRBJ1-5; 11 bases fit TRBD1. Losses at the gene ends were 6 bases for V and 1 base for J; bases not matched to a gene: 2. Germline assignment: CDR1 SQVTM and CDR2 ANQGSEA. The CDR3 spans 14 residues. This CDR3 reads CSVGQGASNQPQHF. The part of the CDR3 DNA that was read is TGCAGCGTCGGACAGGGGGCAAGCAATCAGCCC.

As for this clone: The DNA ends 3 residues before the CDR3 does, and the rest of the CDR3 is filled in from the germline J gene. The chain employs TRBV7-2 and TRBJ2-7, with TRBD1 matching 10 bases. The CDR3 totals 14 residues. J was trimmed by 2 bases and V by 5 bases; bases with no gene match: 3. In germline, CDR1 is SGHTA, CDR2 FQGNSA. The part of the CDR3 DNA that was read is TGTGCCAGCAGCCGGGGACAGGGGCCCTACGAG. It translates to CASSRGQGPYE. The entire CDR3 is CASSRGQGPYEQYF.

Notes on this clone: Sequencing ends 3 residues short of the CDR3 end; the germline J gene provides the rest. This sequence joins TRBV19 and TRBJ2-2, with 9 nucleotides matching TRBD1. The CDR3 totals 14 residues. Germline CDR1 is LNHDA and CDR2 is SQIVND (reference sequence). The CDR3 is CATRPPGTGTPLFF. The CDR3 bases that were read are TGTGCCACTAGACCCCCCGGGACAGGGACACCG.

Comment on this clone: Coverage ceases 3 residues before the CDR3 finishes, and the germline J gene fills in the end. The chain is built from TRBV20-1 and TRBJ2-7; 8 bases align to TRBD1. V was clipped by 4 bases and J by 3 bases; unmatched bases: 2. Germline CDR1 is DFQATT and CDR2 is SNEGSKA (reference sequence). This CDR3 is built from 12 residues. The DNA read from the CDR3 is TGCAGTGCTAAGGACAGGGTCTACGAG. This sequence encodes CSAKDRVYE. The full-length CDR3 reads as CSAKDRVYEQYF.

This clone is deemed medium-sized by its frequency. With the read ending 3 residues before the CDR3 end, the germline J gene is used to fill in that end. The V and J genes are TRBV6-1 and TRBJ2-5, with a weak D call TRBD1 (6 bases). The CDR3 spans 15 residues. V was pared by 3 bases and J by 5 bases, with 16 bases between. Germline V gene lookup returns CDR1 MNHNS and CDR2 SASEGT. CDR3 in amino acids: CASSEVNREWETQYF. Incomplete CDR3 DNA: TGTGCCAGCAGTGAGGTCAACAGGGAATGGGAGACC.

Incomplete CDR3 DNA: TGTGCCAGCAGGGGGACAACCTACGAG. Translated: CASRGTTYE. The full CDR3 is CASRGTTYEQYF. This sequence joins TRBV6-2 or TRBV6-3 and TRBJ2-7, with D possibly TRBD1 on 6 matching bases. The read stops 3 residues short of the end of the CDR3; the missing end is completed from the germline J gene. Germline CDR1 is MNHEY and CDR2 is SVGEGT. V lost 6 bases, J lost 2 bases, and 8 bases lay in between. The CDR3 spans 12 residues.

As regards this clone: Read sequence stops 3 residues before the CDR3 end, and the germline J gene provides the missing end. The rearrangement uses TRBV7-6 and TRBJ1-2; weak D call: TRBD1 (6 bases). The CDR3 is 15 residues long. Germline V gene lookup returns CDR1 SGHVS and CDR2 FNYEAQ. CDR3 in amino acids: CASSLFSGQPYGYTF. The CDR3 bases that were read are TGTGCCAGCAGCTTATTCTCCGGACAGCCCTACGGG.

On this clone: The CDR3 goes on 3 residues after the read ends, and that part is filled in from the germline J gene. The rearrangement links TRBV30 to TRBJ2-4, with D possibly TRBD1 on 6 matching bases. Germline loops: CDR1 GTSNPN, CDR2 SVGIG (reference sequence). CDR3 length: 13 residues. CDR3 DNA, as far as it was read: TGTGCCTGGAGTGTATCGGACAGCTTCGGT. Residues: CAWSVSDSFG. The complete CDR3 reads CAWSVSDSFGQYF.

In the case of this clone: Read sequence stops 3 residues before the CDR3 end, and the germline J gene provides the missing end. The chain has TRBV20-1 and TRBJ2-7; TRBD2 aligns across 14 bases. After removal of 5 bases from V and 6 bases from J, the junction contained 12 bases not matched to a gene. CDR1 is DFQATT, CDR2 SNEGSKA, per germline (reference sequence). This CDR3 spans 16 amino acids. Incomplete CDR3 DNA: TGCAGTGCTTACGGGACTAGCGGGGGAGATCCGCTCGAG. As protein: CSAYGTSGGDPLE. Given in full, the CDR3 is CSAYGTSGGDPLEQYF.

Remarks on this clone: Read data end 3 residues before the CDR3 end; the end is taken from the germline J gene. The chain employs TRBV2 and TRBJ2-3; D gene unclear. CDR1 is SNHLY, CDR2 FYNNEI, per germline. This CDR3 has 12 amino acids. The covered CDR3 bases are TGTGCCAGCAGTGAACCGGTCGGGACG. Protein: CASSEPVGT. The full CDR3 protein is CASSEPVGTQYF.

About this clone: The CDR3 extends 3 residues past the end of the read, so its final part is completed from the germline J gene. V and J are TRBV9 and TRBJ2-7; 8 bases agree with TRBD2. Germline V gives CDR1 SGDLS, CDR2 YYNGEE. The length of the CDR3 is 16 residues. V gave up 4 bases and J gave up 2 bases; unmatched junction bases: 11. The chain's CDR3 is CASSPRAGGSTYEQYF. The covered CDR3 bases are TGTGCCAGCAGCCCCCGGGCGGGGGGCAGTACCTACGAG.

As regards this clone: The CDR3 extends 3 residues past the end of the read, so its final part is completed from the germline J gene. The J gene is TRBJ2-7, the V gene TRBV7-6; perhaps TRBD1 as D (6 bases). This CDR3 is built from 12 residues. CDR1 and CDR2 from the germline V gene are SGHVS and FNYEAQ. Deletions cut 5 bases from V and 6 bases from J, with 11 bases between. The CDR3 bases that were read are TGTGCCAGCAGCGTTACAGGGAGCGAG. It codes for CASSVTGSE. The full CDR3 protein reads CASSVTGSEQYF.

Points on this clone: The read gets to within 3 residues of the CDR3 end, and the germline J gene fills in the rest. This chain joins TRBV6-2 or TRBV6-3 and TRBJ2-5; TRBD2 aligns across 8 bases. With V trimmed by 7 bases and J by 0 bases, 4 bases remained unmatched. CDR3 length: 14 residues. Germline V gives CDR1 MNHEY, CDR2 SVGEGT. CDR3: CASNPLADQETQYF. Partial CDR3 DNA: TGTGCCAGCAACCCACTAGCGGACCAAGAGACC.

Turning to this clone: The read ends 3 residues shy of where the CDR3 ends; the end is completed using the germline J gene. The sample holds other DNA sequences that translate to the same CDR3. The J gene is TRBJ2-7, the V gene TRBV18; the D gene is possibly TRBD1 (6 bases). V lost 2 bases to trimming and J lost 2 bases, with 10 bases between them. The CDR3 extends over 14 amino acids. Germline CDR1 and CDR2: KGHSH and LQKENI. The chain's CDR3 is CASSPKQGAYEQYF. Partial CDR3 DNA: TGTGCCAGCTCACCAAAACAGGGAGCCTACGAG.

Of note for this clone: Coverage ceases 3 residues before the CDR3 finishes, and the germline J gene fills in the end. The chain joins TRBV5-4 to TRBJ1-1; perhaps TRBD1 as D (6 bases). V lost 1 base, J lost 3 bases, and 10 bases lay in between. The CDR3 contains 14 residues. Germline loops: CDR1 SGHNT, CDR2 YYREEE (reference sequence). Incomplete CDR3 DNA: TGTGCCAGCAGCTTGCCAGGGGCAGACACTGAA. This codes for CASSLPGADTE. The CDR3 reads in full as CASSLPGADTEAFF.

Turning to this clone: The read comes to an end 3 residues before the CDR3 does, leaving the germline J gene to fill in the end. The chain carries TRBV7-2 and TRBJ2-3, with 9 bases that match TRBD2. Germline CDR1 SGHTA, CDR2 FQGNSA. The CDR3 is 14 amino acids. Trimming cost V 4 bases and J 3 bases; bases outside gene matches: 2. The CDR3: CASSSGLATDTQYF. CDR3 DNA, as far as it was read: TGTGCCAGCAGCTCGGGACTAGCTACAGATACG. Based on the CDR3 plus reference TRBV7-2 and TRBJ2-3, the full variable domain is GAGVSQSPSNKVTEKGKDVELRCDPISGHTALYWYRQSLGQGLEFLIYFQGNSAPDKSGLPSDRFSAERTGGSVSTLTIQRTQQEDSAVYLCASSSGLATDTQYFGPGTRLTVL.

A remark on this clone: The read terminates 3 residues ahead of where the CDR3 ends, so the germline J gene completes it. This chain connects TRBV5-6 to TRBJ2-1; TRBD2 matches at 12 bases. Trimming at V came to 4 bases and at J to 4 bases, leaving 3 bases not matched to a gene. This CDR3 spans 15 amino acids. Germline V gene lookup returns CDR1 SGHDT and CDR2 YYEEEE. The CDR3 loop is CASSPTSGGYNEQFF. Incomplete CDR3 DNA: TGTGCCAGCAGCCCGACTAGCGGGGGATACAATGAG.